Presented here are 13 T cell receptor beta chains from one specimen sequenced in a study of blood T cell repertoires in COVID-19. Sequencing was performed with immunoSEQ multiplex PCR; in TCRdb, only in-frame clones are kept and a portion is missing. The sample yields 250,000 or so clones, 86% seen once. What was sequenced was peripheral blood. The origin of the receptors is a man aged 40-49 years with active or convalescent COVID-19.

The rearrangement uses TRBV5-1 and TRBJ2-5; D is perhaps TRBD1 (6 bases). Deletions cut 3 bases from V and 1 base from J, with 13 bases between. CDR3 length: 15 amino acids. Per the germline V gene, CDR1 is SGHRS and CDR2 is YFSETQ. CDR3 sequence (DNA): TGCGCCAGCAGCTCTCTAGGCAGGGGCCAAGAGACCCAGTACTTC. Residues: CASSSLGRGQETQYF.

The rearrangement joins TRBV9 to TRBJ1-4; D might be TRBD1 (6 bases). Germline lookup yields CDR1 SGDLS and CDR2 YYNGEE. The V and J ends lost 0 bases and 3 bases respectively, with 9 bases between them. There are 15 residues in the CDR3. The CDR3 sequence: CASSVGRGPNEKLFF. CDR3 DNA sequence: TGTGCCAGCAGCGTAGGCAGGGGACCTAATGAAAAACTGTTTTTT.

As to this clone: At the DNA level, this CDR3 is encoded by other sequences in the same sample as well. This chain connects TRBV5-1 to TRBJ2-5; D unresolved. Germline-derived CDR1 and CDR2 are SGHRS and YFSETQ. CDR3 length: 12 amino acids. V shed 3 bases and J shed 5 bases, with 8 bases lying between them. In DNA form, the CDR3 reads TGCGCCAGCAGCTCCTCCCGGGAGACCCAGTACTTC. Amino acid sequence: CASSSSRETQYF.

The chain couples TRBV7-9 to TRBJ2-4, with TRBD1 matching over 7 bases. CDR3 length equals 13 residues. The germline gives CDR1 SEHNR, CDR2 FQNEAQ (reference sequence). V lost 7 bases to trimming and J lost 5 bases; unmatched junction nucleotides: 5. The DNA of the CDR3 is TGTGCCAGCACCTCGGGGACAGAAAACATTCAGTACTTC. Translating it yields CASTSGTENIQYF.

The CDR3 region is CASSYSWQGNTEAFF. CDR3 in DNA: TGTGCCAGCAGTTACTCTTGGCAGGGGAACACTGAAGCTTTCTTT. The chain has TRBV6-6 and TRBJ1-1; TRBD1 is a possible D gene (5 bases). Trimming stripped 0 bases from V and 1 base from J, with 9 bases between. CDR1 and CDR2 (germline): MNHNY, SVGAGI (reference sequence). This CDR3 has 15 residues.

This chain's CDR3 is CASRRTGYTNQPQHF. The CDR3 DNA sequence: TGTGCCAGCAGGAGGACAGGGTATACCAATCAGCCCCAGCATTTT. The chain uses TRBV27 and TRBJ1-5; 8 nucleotides line up with TRBD1. V lost 6 bases, J lost 3 bases, and 7 bases stayed unmatched. From germline, CDR1 is MNHEY and CDR2 SMNVEV (reference sequence). This CDR3 comprises 15 residues.

The CDR3 nucleotides read TGCGCCAGCAGCCAGAACCCCGGGACAGGGAGTTTAGGGGCCAACGTCCTGACTTTC. Its protein product is CASSQNPGTGSLGANVLTF. V usage is TRBV5-1 and J usage is TRBJ2-6; 9 nucleotides align to TRBD1. The CDR3 has 19 amino acids. V was pared by 4 bases and J by 4 bases, with 15 bases of the junction left unmatched. Germline V gene lookup returns CDR1 SGHRS and CDR2 YFSETQ.

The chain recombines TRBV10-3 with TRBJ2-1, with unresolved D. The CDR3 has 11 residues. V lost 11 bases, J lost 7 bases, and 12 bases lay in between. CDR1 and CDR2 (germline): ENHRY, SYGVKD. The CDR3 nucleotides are TGTGCCTCCTCGAGTCGGAATGAGCAGTTCTTC. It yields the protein CASSSRNEQFF.

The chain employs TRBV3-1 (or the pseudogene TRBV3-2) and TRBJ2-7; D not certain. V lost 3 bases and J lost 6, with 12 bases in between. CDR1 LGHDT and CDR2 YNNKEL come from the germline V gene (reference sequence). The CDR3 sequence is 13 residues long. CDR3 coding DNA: TGTGCCAGCAGCCAGGTCCTCCGGAGCGAGCAGTACTTC. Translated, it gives CASSQVLRSEQYF.

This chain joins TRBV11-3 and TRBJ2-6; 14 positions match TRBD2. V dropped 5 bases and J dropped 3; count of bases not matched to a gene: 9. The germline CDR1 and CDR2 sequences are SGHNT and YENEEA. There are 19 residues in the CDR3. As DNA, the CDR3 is TGTGCCAGCAGCCCATGGACTAGCGGGAGGAAGGGTGGGGCCAACGTCCTGACTTTC. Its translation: CASSPWTSGRKGGANVLTF.

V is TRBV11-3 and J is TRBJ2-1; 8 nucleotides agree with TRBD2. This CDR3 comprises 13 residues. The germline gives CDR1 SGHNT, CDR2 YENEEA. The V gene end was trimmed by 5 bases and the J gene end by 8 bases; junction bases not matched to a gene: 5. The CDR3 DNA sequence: TGTGCCAGCAGCCCCCGGGGGGGTCATGAGCAGTTCTTC. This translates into CASSPRGGHEQFF.

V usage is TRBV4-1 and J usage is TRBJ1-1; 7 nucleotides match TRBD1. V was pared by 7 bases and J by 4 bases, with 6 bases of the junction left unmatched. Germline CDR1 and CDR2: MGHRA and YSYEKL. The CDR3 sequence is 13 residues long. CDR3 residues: CASTTGSFTEAFF. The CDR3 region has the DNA TGCGCCAGCACGACAGGGAGTTTCACTGAAGCTTTCTTT.

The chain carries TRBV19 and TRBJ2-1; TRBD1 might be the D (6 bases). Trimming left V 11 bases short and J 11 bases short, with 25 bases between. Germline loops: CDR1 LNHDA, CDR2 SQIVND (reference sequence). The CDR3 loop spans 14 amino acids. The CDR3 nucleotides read TGTGCCCGAAAAGAGGACAGCCTGAGAAAAAAGCAGTTCTTC. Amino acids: CARKEDSLRKKQFF.